The clone carrying this T cell receptor beta chain appeared a single time. This sample was included in a study of shared clonotypes between healthy human individuals. Deletions cut 3 bases from V and 4 bases from J, with 17 bases between. Germline assignment: CDR1 SGHTA and CDR2 FQGNSA. This CDR3 has 16 amino acids. Donors, healthy HIV-negative adults, lacked recent acute infections or vaccinations. In the original analysis: Filtering of immunoSEQ junctional sequences could not match full-length read filtering. Only in-frame clones appear in the TCRdb table, and some are missing; sequencing was by immunoSEQ multiplex PCR. V and J calls and clone size are copied from that table; D and trimming were computed from the DNA. The data contain more than 1.2 million clones, 98% of them singletons.

The sequence derives from a man aged 25-45 years in good health. This chain connects TRBV7-2 to TRBJ2-3, with a weak D call TRBD1 (6 bases). The material sequenced was naive CD4+ T cells sorted from blood. The sample's subset: CD45RA+ positively selected. The CDR3 here is CASSLRWSGVSDTQYF. The CDR3 DNA reads TGTGCCAGCAGCTTGCGGTGGTCAGGGGTATCAGATACGCAGTATTTT.